This T cell receptor (beta chain) appears in the sequencing data of a study of T cells after yellow fever vaccination. Study summary: Fractions with few cells were prepared using SMART-Seq v4 Ultra Low Input. Study observations and caveats: Secondary responses were weaker yet peaked faster, day 5 versus 15. Although most clonotypes did not, a small share appeared in both CD4 and CD8 compartments.

The study made its TCR cDNA through 5'RACE template switching. That step introduced a universal primer site along with UMIs. From the 5' RACE reads, TCRdb called clonotypes with MiXCR, one entry per CDR3 protein. The data contain 90,000 to 130,000 distinct CDR3 sequences, 8.4% of them singletons. The CDR3 loop spans 14 amino acids. Trimming left V 6 bases short and J 0 bases short, with 6 bases between. Germline CDR1 is MNHEY and CDR2 is SMNVEV (reference sequence). There are a few counts of this clonotype. Its antigen is currently unknown. This TCR was sampled from a man aged 30 to 45 who received the YFV17D yellow fever vaccine. The V gene is TRBV27, the J gene TRBJ2-6; weak D call: TRBD2 (5 bases). The input for sequencing was CD8+ T cells sorted from PBMCs, taken 45 days after the yellow fever booster vaccination. CDR3 sequence reads: CASSRGSGANVLTF. CDR3 nucleotide sequence: TGTGCCAGCAGCCGGGGCTCTGGGGCCAACGTCCTGACTTTC.